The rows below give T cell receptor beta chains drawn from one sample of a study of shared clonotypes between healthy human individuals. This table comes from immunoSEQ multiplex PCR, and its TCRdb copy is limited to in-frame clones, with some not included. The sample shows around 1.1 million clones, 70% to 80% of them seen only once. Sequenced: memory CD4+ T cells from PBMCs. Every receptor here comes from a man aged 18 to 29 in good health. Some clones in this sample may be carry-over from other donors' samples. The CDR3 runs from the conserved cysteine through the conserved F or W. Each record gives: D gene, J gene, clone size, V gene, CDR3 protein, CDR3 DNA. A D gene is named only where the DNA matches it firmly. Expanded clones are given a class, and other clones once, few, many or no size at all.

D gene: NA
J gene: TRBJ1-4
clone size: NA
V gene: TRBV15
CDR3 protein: CATSRASEKLFF
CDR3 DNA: TGTGCCACCAGCAGAGCCTCGGAAAAACTGTTTTTT

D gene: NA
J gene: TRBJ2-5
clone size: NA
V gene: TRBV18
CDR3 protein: CASSPPNRVGAETQYF
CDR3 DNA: TGTGCCAGCTCACCACCGAACAGGGTGGGGGCAGAGACCCAGTACTTC

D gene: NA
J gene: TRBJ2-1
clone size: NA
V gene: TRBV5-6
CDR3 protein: CASSYQTTYNEQFF
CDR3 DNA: TGTGCCAGCAGTTACCAAACCACATACAATGAGCAGTTCTTC

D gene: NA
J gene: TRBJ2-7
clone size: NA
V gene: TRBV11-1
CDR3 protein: CASSKTRYEQYF
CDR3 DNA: TGTGCCAGCAGCAAGACACGCTACGAGCAGTACTTC

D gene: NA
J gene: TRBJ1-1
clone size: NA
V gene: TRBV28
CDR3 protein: CASSFRVERYKAFF
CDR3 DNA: TGTGCCAGCAGTTTCAGGGTGGAACGGTATAAGGCTTTCTTT

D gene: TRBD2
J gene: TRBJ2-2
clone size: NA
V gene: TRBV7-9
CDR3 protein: CASSSLAGDSTGELFF
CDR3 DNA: TGTGCCAGCAGCTCTTTAGCGGGAGACTCGACCGGGGAGCTGTTTTTT

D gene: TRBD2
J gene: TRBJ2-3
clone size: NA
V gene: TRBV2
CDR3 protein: CASSRLAGGGADTQYF
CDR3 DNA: TGTGCCAGCAGCCGACTAGCGGGAGGAGGGGCAGATACGCAGTATTTT

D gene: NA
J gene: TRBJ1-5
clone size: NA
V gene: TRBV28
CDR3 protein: CASSLSQGKWVYSNQPQHF
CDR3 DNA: TGTGCCAGCAGTTTATCACAGGGCAAGTGGGTGTATAGCAATCAGCCCCAGCATTTT

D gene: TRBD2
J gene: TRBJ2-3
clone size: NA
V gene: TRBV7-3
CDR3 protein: CASSSGGLAGPRDTQYF
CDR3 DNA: TGTGCCAGCAGCTCGGGGGGACTAGCGGGCCCGAGGGATACGCAGTATTTT

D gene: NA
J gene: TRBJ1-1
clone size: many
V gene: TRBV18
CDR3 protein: CASSPGGTNTEAFF
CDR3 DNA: TGTGCCAGCTCGCCCGGGGGGACGAACACTGAAGCTTTCTTT

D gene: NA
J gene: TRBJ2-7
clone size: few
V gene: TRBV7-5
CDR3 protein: CASSLDRVPYEQYF
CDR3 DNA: TGTGCCAGCAGCCTTGACCGCGTGCCCTACGAGCAGTACTTC

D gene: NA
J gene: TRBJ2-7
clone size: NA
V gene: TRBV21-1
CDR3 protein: CASSKVRRGSYEQYF
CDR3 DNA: TGTGCCAGCAGCAAAGTAAGGAGAGGATCCTACGAGCAGTACTTC

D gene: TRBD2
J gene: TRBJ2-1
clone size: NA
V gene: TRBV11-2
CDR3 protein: CASSPVAGQSNEQFF
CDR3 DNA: TGTGCCAGCAGCCCCGTAGCGGGACAATCAAATGAGCAGTTCTTC

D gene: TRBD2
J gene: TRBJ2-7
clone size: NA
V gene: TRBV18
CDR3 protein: CASSPGLAGGYEQYF
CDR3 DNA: TGTGCCAGCTCACCAGGACTAGCGGGAGGTTACGAGCAGTACTTC

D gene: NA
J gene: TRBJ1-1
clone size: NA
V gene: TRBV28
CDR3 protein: CASLSPGQNTEAFF
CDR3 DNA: TGTGCCAGCCTCAGCCCCGGCCAGAACACTGAAGCTTTCTTT

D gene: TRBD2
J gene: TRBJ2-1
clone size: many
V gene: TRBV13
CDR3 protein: CASSQVLAGLWEQFF
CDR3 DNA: TGTGCCAGCAGCCAAGTTCTAGCGGGGCTTTGGGAGCAGTTCTTC

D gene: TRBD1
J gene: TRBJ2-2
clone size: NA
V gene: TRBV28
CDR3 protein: CASRYDRVGAGELFF
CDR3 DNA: TGTGCCAGCAGATATGACAGGGTAGGAGCCGGGGAGCTGTTTTTT

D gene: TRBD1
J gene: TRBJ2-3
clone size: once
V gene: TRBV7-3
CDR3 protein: CASSVHRQGSQYF
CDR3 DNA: TGTGCCAGCAGCGTCCATCGACAGGGTTCCCAGTATTTT

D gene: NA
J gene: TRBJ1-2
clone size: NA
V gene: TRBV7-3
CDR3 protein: CASSLRADYGYTF
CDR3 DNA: TGTGCCAGCAGCTTAAGGGCAGACTATGGCTACACCTTC

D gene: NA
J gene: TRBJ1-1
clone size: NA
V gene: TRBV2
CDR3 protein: CASRTTGTKNTEAFF
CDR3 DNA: TGTGCCAGCAGAACGACAGGAACCAAGAACACTGAAGCTTTCTTT

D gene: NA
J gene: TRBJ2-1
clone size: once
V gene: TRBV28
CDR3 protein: CASGGTPSYNEQFF
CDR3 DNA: TGTGCCAGCGGCGGGACTCCTTCCTACAATGAGCAGTTCTTC

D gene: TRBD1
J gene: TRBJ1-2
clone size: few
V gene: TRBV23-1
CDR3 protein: CASSQPGTGREASYGYTF
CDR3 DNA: TGCGCCAGCAGTCAACCCGGGACAGGGAGAGAGGCGAGCTATGGCTACACCTTC

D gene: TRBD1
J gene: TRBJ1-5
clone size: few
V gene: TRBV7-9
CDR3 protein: CASSLVLGQGVGLSQPQHF
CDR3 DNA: TGTGCCAGCAGCTTAGTTCTGGGACAGGGGGTGGGTTTATCTCAGCCCCAGCATTTT

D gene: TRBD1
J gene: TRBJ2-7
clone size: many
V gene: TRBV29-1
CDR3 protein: CSVGTGTEQYF
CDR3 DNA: TGCAGCGTGGGGACAGGGACCGAGCAGTACTTC

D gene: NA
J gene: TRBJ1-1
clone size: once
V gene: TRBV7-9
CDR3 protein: CASRAGTENTEAFF
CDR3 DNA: TGTGCCAGCAGGGCAGGGACGGAGAACACTGAAGCTTTCTTT